The 4 T cell receptor beta chains below come from one sample, sequenced in a study of T cells expressing NK-cell markers (dated by TCRdb to the early 2020s). Library prep was done by 5' RACE. Sequencing instrument: Illumina HiSeq 2000. The reads went through TCRdb reprocessing, and each CDR3 protein sequence gets one entry with no DNA. This sample's listing comprises 300,000 to 450,000 distinct CDR3 sequences. The top ten constitute roughly 5.2% of the sample. Sequencing input: blood T cells: a sorted CD56 or NKG2C T cell subset, CD4+ or CD8+ T cells, or bulk PBMC T cells (not recorded which). All receptors come from a man between 18 and 69 years old in good health.

The rearrangement joins TRBV7-2 to TRBJ1-3; TCRdb indicates TRBD1, and absent DNA this call remains unverified. The CDR3 consists of 17 residues. From germline, CDR1 is SGHTA and CDR2 FQGNSA. The CDR3 sequence is CASSTQGARYMGNTIYF. The whole variable domain, filled in from reference TRBV7-2 and TRBJ1-3, reads GAGVSQSPSNKVTEKGKDVELRCDPISGHTALYWYRQSLGQGLEFLIYFQGNSAPDKSGLPSDRFSAERTGGSVSTLTIQRTQQEDSAVYLCASSTQGARYMGNTIYFGEGSWLTVV.

CDR3 protein: CASSRRSGGAVEKDTQYF. The chain joins TRBV18 to TRBJ2-3; without DNA, the TCRdb call of TRBD2 cannot be checked. Germline-derived CDR1 and CDR2 are KGHSH and LQKENI. The CDR3 runs 18 residues.

The chain links TRBV7-9 to TRBJ2-3; TCRdb's D gene call, TRBD2, goes unchecked for lack of DNA. Germline lookup yields CDR1 SEHNR and CDR2 FQNEAQ (reference sequence). The CDR3 length is 15 residues. The CDR3 region is CASSFTSSGADTQYF.

J is TRBJ2-7 and V is TRBV20-1. The germline CDR1 and CDR2 sequences are DFQATT and SNEGSKA (reference sequence). The CDR3 is 12 residues long. The chain's CDR3 is CSARGNSDEQYF.